This TCR beta chain was recovered during a study of blood T cell repertoires in COVID-19. Per the original methods: Amplified reference gene primers provided the basis for estimating nucleated cell counts. Libraries were prepared by immunoSEQ multiplex PCR; TCRdb keeps only in-frame clonotypes and omits some of them. V and J calls and clone size are those listed in that table; D and trimming were worked out from the DNA. The table lists 300,000 to 500,000 clones, approximately 90% of them singletons, with more than 0.85% in the top ten. CDR1 and CDR2 from the germline V gene are MNHEY and SVGAGI. V shed 6 bases and J 4 bases; nucleotides not matched to a gene: 7. The CDR3 is 14 residues long.

The rearrangement uses TRBV6-5 and TRBJ2-5; TRBD1 aligns across 8 bases. The specimen was PBMCs or T cells enriched from blood (not recorded which). The source is a woman aged 30 to 39 with acute COVID-19. The CDR3 reads CASRTRTGTETQYF. The CDR3 DNA sequence: TGTGCCAGCAGAACTAGGACAGGGACAGAGACCCAGTACTTC.